This TCR beta chain was retrieved from a study of T cell responses to AZD1222 COVID-19 vaccine. Study-level results: Donors, mostly white British, included more females; clonal diversity was possibly underestimated. All repertoire sampling was performed exclusively after the peak T cell response. Just a handful of people given AZD1222 tested seropositive at baseline.

Notes on this clone: Its antigen is not known.

Germline V CDR1 and CDR2: SNHLY, FYNNEI. The CDR3 consists of 14 residues. J lost 4 bases, V lost 10 bases, and 8 bases had no gene match. Libraries were prepared by immunoSEQ multiplex PCR; TCRdb keeps only in-frame clonotypes and omits some of them. The sample includes some 40,000 clones, around three quarters of them seen just once. The receptor's source is an adult in good health. The material sequenced was peripheral blood, taken on day 0 of AZD1222 vaccination. The chain is built from TRBV2 and TRBJ2-5, with TRBD1 matching 11 bases. The CDR3 DNA sequence: TGTGCCACCACCGGGACAGGGGGACGAGAGACCCAGTACTTC. Translating gives CATTGTGGRETQYF. Complete variable domain (other parts from reference TRBV2 and TRBJ2-5): EPEVTQTPSHQVTQMGQEVILRCVPISNHLYFYWYRQILGQKVEFLVSFYNNEISEKSEIFDDQFSVERPDGSNFTLKIRSTKLEDSAMYFCATTGTGGRETQYFGPGTRLLVL.